The 6 T cell receptor beta chains below come from one sample, sequenced in a study of blood T cell repertoires in COVID-19. Sequencing was performed with immunoSEQ multiplex PCR; in TCRdb, only in-frame clones are kept and a portion is missing. The sample lists around 300,000 clones; 86% were seen once. The specimen was peripheral blood. These receptors originate from a woman in her thirties with active or convalescent COVID-19.

This clone appeared once. The chain couples TRBV28 to TRBJ2-1; perhaps TRBD2 as D (5 bases). The V end was cut by 6 bases, the J end by 4 bases, with 16 bases between. Germline CDR1 is MDHEN and CDR2 is SYDVKM. The CDR3 loop spans 15 amino acids. The CDR3 sequence is CASRMASAGYNEQFF. CDR3 DNA sequence: TGTGCCAGCAGAATGGCCTCCGCGGGTTACAATGAGCAGTTCTTC.

CDR3 nucleotide sequence: TGTGCCAGCAGTGAAGCGGGGGCGAGGACTAGCTCCTACGAGCAGTACTTC. This codes for CASSEAGARTSSYEQYF. J is TRBJ2-7 and V is TRBV6-4; 8 bases match TRBD2. The CDR3 contains 17 residues. The germline CDR1 and CDR2 sequences are MRHNA and SNTAGT. J gave up 0 bases and V 3 bases, and 10 bases lay outside the gene matches.

V is TRBV5-1 and J is TRBJ1-4, with D possibly matching TRBD1 (6 bases). The CDR3 covers 14 residues. Trimming shortened V by 4 bases and J by 8 bases, and 15 bases separated the two germline ends. Germline CDR1 reads SGHRS; CDR2 reads YFSETQ. CDR3 DNA sequence: TGCGCCAGCAGCCCGGGGGGGCGTAGGGAAAAACTGTTTTTT. It yields the protein CASSPGGRREKLFF. The complete variable domain, with remaining parts taken from reference TRBV5-1 and TRBJ1-4, reads KAGVTQTPRYLIKTRGQQVTLSCSPISGHRSVSWYQQTPGQGLQFLFEYFSETQRNKGNFPGRFSGRQFSNSRSEMNVSTLELGDSALYLCASSPGGRREKLFFGSGTQLSVL.

V is TRBV4-2 and J is TRBJ1-1; TRBD1 aligns across 7 bases. CDR1 and CDR2 (germline): LGHNA, YNFKEQ. The CDR3 is made up of 15 amino acids. V gave up 1 base and J gave up 3 bases; unmatched junction bases: 5. The CDR3 here is CASSQGLDRHTEAFF. The CDR3, as DNA: TGTGCCAGCAGCCAAGGGCTGGACAGGCACACTGAAGCTTTCTTT.

The rearrangement links TRBV5-8 to TRBJ1-6, with 11 bases aligning to TRBD1. In germline, CDR1 is SGHTS, CDR2 YDEGEE. This CDR3 region has 16 residues. V shed 6 bases, J shed 10 bases, and the junction held 12 bases outside the gene matches. CDR3 in amino acids: CASTMDRGRDGSPLHF. The CDR3 DNA is TGTGCCAGCACCATGGACAGGGGGCGCGATGGCTCACCCCTCCACTTT.

V is TRBV6-5 and J is TRBJ1-2; D not certain. CDR1 and CDR2 (germline): MNHEY, SVGAGI. The CDR3 is made up of 14 amino acids. Trimming shortened V by 6 bases and J by 5 bases, and 16 bases separated the two germline ends. CDR3 loop: CASRFPGERYGYTF. The CDR3, as DNA: TGTGCCAGCAGGTTTCCCGGGGAGAGGTATGGCTACACCTTC.